One sample yielded the 15 T cell receptor beta chains listed below, sequenced in a study of long-term antiretroviral therapy in people with HIV. The assay, immunoSEQ v3.0, was run at survey level. Sequencing was performed with immunoSEQ multiplex PCR; in TCRdb, only in-frame clones are kept and a portion is missing. This table holds 15,000 to 20,000 clones, around 85% found once. This specimen consisted of unsorted PBMCs, obtained 0.9 years after starting antiretroviral therapy. The receptors derive from a man aged 18 to 30 with HIV.

The rearrangement links TRBV28 to TRBJ2-7, with 8 bases that match TRBD1. Germline CDR1 is MDHEN and CDR2 is SYDVKM. This CDR3 is built from 15 residues. V gave up 7 bases and J gave up 4 bases; unmatched junction bases: 12. The CDR3 DNA reads TGTGCCAGCAAGCGACAGGGGAATTCAGGTTACGAGCAGTACTTC. Its translation: CASKRQGNSGYEQYF.

This chain links TRBV6-6 with TRBJ2-1; 8 bases map to TRBD2. V trimming: 2 bases; J trimming: 2 bases; junction bases outside the gene matches: 2. The germline CDR1 and CDR2 sequences are MNHNY and SVGAGI (reference sequence). The CDR3 is 15 amino acids. The CDR3 DNA sequence: TGTGCCAGCAGTTACGTGCGGGGGGCCTACAATGAGCAGTTCTTC. The encoded protein is CASSYVRGAYNEQFF.

V is TRBV5-5 and J is TRBJ2-6; D is ambiguous. This CDR3 contains 15 residues. CDR1 is SGHKS, CDR2 YYEKEE, per germline (reference sequence). Trimming stripped 0 bases from V and 2 bases from J, with 6 bases between. CDR3 residues: CASSLVGAGANVLTF. In DNA, the CDR3 is TGTGCCAGCAGCTTGGTCGGAGCTGGGGCCAACGTCCTGACTTTC.

The chain is built from TRBV23-1 and TRBJ2-3, with 8 bases lining up with TRBD1. TRBV23-1 is an ORF, and what it does is uncertain. The J segment lost 0 bases and the V segment lost 2 bases, leaving 10 bases of the junction unmatched. The CDR3 runs to 18 residues. The CDR3: CASSQPAGTGDSTDTQYF. For the CDR3, the DNA is TGCGCCAGCAGTCAACCCGCCGGGACAGGAGATAGCACAGATACGCAGTATTTT.

The chain recombines TRBV10-3 with TRBJ2-7, with D hard to call. This CDR3 spans 13 amino acids. The ends were cut back, 7 bases at V and 3 bases at J, with 13 bases in the middle. Germline-derived CDR1 and CDR2 are ENHRY and SYGVKD. The CDR3 reads CAINPSADYEQYF. In DNA form, the CDR3 reads TGTGCCATCAACCCCTCAGCAGACTACGAGCAGTACTTC.

This clone was counted once. The chain joins TRBV4-2 to TRBJ2-1, with 8 nucleotides matching TRBD1. The CDR3 is 19 residues long. Germline V gene sequence: CDR1 LGHNA, CDR2 YNFKEQ. Trimming cost V 4 bases and J 0 bases; bases outside gene matches: 14. CDR3 loop: CASSRGLPNRGASYNEQFF. CDR3 sequence (DNA): TGTGCCAGCAGCCGCGGGTTACCAAACAGGGGGGCCTCCTACAATGAGCAGTTCTTC.

The chain has TRBV9 and TRBJ1-2; tentative D call: TRBD1 (5 bases). Germline values: CDR1 SGDLS, CDR2 YYNGEE. The CDR3 covers 16 residues. Trimming took off 3 bases at V and 5 bases at J, with 20 bases between the two ends. The CDR3 bases are TGTGCCAGCAGCGCCCGTTCACAGGATCTTGGGTATGGCTACACCTTC. Translating it yields CASSARSQDLGYGYTF.

This chain links TRBV6-5 with TRBJ1-6; weak D call: TRBD1 (6 bases). Germline V gene sequence: CDR1 MNHEY, CDR2 SVGAGI. The CDR3 is made up of 15 amino acids. V was pared by 3 bases and J by 10 bases, with 16 bases between. The CDR3 loop is CASSYFYRVGSPLHF. In DNA, the CDR3 is TGTGCCAGCAGTTATTTCTACAGGGTCGGGTCACCCCTCCACTTT.

The chain combines TRBV29-1 with TRBJ1-1; D unclear. With 2 bases removed from V and 6 bases from J, the gap between germline ends came to 4 bases. Looked up from germline, CDR1 is SQVTM and CDR2 is ANQGSEA. There are 10 residues in the CDR3. The CDR3 region is CSVESAEAFF. CDR3 DNA sequence: TGCAGCGTTGAATCGGCTGAAGCTTTCTTT.

This clone occurred a few times. The V and J genes are TRBV2 and TRBJ1-1; 8 bases fit TRBD1. The V gene end was trimmed by 6 bases and the J gene end by 6 bases; junction bases not matched to a gene: 3. The CDR3 consists of 12 residues. Germline CDR1 SNHLY, CDR2 FYNNEI. The CDR3 reads CASSDRGPEAFF. The CDR3 DNA sequence: TGTGCCAGCAGCGACAGGGGACCTGAAGCTTTCTTT. Filled out from reference TRBV2 and TRBJ1-1, the complete variable domain reads EPEVTQTPSHQVTQMGQEVILRCVPISNHLYFYWYRQILGQKVEFLVSFYNNEISEKSEIFDDQFSVERPDGSNFTLKIRSTKLEDSAMYFCASSDRGPEAFFGQGTRLTVV.

The chain is built from TRBV6-1 and TRBJ2-7; D remains unclear. Germline CDR1 is MNHNS and CDR2 is SASEGT. The CDR3 consists of 12 residues. Trimming pared 6 bases from V and 1 base from J, leaving 7 bases between. CDR3 in amino acids: CASRMGSYEQYV. Written as DNA, the CDR3 is TGTGCCAGCAGAATGGGGTCCTACGAGCAGTACGTC.

V gene TRBV7-9 combines with J gene TRBJ2-3, with D maybe TRBD2 (5 bases). Trimming left V 8 bases short and J 13 bases short, with 19 bases between. The CDR3 is 12 residues long. Germline lookup yields CDR1 SEHNR and CDR2 FQNEAQ (reference sequence). Here the CDR3 reads CASGGPSFKKYF. The CDR3 coding sequence is TGTGCCAGCGGCGGGCCGAGCTTTAAGAAGTATTTT.

The chain's CDR3 is CASSPPVGYGYTF. CDR3 in DNA: TGTGCCAGCAGCCCCCCGGTGGGGTATGGCTACACCTTC. The chain carries TRBV28 and TRBJ1-2; no reliable D call. CDR1 is MDHEN, CDR2 SYDVKM, per germline. CDR3 length: 13 residues. The ends were cut back, 6 bases at V and 5 bases at J, with 13 bases in the middle.

By its share, this clone is large. The chain combines TRBV19 with TRBJ2-1, with 8 bases identical to TRBD2. The germline V gene has CDR1 LNHDA and CDR2 SQIVND (reference sequence). This CDR3 is built from 15 residues. V gave up 5 bases and J gave up 4 bases; unmatched junction bases: 7. CDR3 DNA: TGTGCCAGTAGTCCGCGGGGGGTGTCATACAATGAGCAGTTCTTC. It specifies CASSPRGVSYNEQFF.

This chain joins TRBV6-6 and TRBJ1-2; D is unclear. This CDR3 is built from 15 residues. V was cut by 6 bases and J by 2 bases, with 16 bases left in between. Germline lookup yields CDR1 MNHNY and CDR2 SVGAGI (reference sequence). CDR3 sequence (DNA): TGTGCCAGCAGCTATGACGGAACTATGAACTATGGCTACACCTTC. The encoded protein is CASSYDGTMNYGYTF.